A single sample gave rise to the 10 T cell receptor beta chains below, sequenced in a study of blood T cell repertoires in COVID-19. Libraries were prepared by immunoSEQ multiplex PCR; TCRdb keeps only in-frame clonotypes and omits some of them. The data contain roughly 130,000 clones, almost 85% of them seen just once; the ten biggest clones take up 12%. The specimen was peripheral blood. These receptors were collected from a woman in her thirties who had recovered from COVID-19.

The chain links TRBV29-1 to TRBJ2-5; 12 positions match TRBD2. This CDR3 contains 17 residues. V shed 6 bases and J 5 bases; nucleotides not matched to a gene: 16. CDR1 SQVTM and CDR2 ANQGSEA come from the germline V gene. The CDR3 loop is CSVSPVASGGVGETQYF. For the CDR3, the DNA is TGCAGCGTCTCCCCCGTGGCTAGCGGGGGGGTGGGGGAGACCCAGTACTTC.

The J gene is TRBJ2-7, the V gene TRBV4-2, with 7 nucleotides matching TRBD1. The V and J ends lost 0 bases and 7 bases, in that order; junction bases with no gene match: 6. Germline lookup yields CDR1 LGHNA and CDR2 YNFKEQ. CDR3 length: 14 residues. The CDR3 DNA reads as TGTGCCAGCAGCCAAGAACAGGGGAGTTCGGAGCAGTACTTC. Protein: CASSQEQGSSEQYF.

The rearrangement joins TRBV25-1 to TRBJ1-6; a possible D gene is TRBD1 (5 bases). V lost 7 bases, J lost 7 bases, and 11 bases lay in between. CDR1 MGHDK and CDR2 SYGVNS come from the germline V gene. The CDR3 runs 13 residues. As DNA, the CDR3 is TGTGCCAGCACCCCCGGGGGGAATTCACCCCTCCACTTT. Translation: CASTPGGNSPLHF.

The chain employs TRBV6-2 or TRBV6-3 and TRBJ2-3; tentatively, D is TRBD2 (6 bases). Germline CDR1 and CDR2: MNHEY and SVGEGT. V was trimmed by 5 bases and J by 0 bases, leaving 9 bases between them. This CDR3 is 14 amino acids long. In DNA, the CDR3 is TGTGCCAGCAGTAGGAGCGGGAGCACAGATACGCAGTATTTT. Encoded protein: CASSRSGSTDTQYF.

The chain couples TRBV6-6 to TRBJ2-3; unclear D gene. There are 14 residues in the CDR3. The V gene lost 4 bases and the J gene lost 4 bases, with 12 bases spanning the gap. Germline V gene lookup returns CDR1 MNHNY and CDR2 SVGAGI (reference sequence). CDR3 amino acids: CASSFSTRSDTQYF. The CDR3 nucleotides are TGTGCCAGCAGTTTCTCGACACGGTCAGATACGCAGTATTTT.

The chain uses TRBV4-1 and TRBJ2-1, with D uncertain. The germline gives CDR1 MGHRA, CDR2 YSYEKL. The CDR3 runs 12 residues. V was shortened by 0 bases and J by 9 bases, with 6 bases between the two germline ends. The CDR3 here is CASSQDQAEQFF. Written as DNA, the CDR3 is TGCGCCAGCAGCCAAGACCAGGCTGAGCAGTTCTTC.

This clone has more than one count but fewer than ten. The J gene is TRBJ1-2, the V gene TRBV15; D unclear. Germline values: CDR1 LNHNV, CDR2 YYDKDF (reference sequence). Between the trimmed V and J ends, which lost 0 bases and 2 bases, there was a span of 10 bases. The CDR3 length is 15 residues. CDR3 amino acids: CATSRDLTPNYGYTF. For the CDR3, the DNA is TGTGCCACCAGCAGAGATTTGACACCAAACTATGGCTACACCTTC.

The V gene is TRBV19, the J gene TRBJ2-1; TRBD2 matches at 12 bases. This CDR3 comprises 18 residues. Germline V gives CDR1 LNHDA, CDR2 SQIVND (reference sequence). The ends lost 3 bases at V and 7 bases at J; junction bases unmatched: 13. The CDR3, as DNA: TGTGCCAGTAGTATTTCCGCCCAGCTAGCGGGAGGGCCGAATGAGCAGTTCTTC. Protein product: CASSISAQLAGGPNEQFF.

This clone came up a few times. The V gene is TRBV6-5, the J gene TRBJ2-1; D is possibly TRBD2 (5 bases). Germline CDR1 is MNHEY and CDR2 is SVGAGI. V dropped 0 bases and J dropped 8 bases, with 14 bases sitting between them. This CDR3 has 15 amino acids. The CDR3 spells CASSYSPGRTDEQFF. Written as DNA, the CDR3 is TGTGCCAGCAGTTACTCCCCGGGAAGAACCGATGAGCAGTTCTTC.

This sequence joins TRBV10-2 and TRBJ1-2; D unclear. V was trimmed by 8 bases and J by 6 bases, leaving 16 bases between them. This CDR3 spans 13 amino acids. Germline values: CDR1 WSHSY, CDR2 SAAADI. In DNA form, the CDR3 reads TGCGCCAGCCAGGAATGGGTAGGCGATGGCTACACCTTC. This sequence encodes CASQEWVGDGYTF.